This is a list of T cell receptor beta chains from one sample in a study of OX40 agonist ivuxolimab in advanced cancers. Data came from immunoSEQ multiplex PCR; TCRdb stores just in-frame clones and leaves some out. The table records roughly 75,000 clones, more than 80% of them present only once. This specimen consisted of CD4+ or CD8+ T cells sorted from blood, obtained in a trial of the OX40 agonist ivuxolimab. These receptors were taken from an adult with an advanced solid tumor such as melanoma, head and neck, liver or kidney cancer. The conserved cysteine and the conserved F or W are not part of the CDR3 here. Fields, in order: CDR3 length, J gene, D gene, clone size, V gene, CDR3 protein. D genes are given only for firm matches. Not every row has a clone size; where given, it reads once, few, many or a size class.

cdr3_length: 13
j_call: TRBJ2-7
d_call: -
clone_size: -
v_call: TRBV7-3
cdr3_aa: ASSLTAGATYEQY

cdr3_length: 9
j_call: TRBJ2-1
d_call: -
clone_size: -
v_call: TRBV6-1
cdr3_aa: ASSENILQF

cdr3_length: 12
j_call: TRBJ2-3
d_call: -
clone_size: once
v_call: TRBV19
cdr3_aa: ASRQGSNTDTQY

cdr3_length: 14
j_call: TRBJ2-1
d_call: TRBD2
clone_size: -
v_call: TRBV2
cdr3_aa: ASRPRTSGGANEQF

cdr3_length: 12
j_call: TRBJ2-7
d_call: TRBD1
clone_size: -
v_call: TRBV6-5
cdr3_aa: ASTGTALQYEQY

cdr3_length: 13
j_call: TRBJ1-6
d_call: TRBD1
clone_size: -
v_call: TRBV28
cdr3_aa: ASSAPGQGNSPLH

cdr3_length: 12
j_call: TRBJ2-2
d_call: -
clone_size: -
v_call: TRBV27
cdr3_aa: ASSFGGGTGELF

cdr3_length: 14
j_call: TRBJ2-7
d_call: TRBD1
clone_size: -
v_call: TRBV29-1
cdr3_aa: SVGTGTGGITYEQY

cdr3_length: 10
j_call: TRBJ1-1
d_call: -
clone_size: -
v_call: TRBV19
cdr3_aa: ASSMENTEAF

cdr3_length: 15
j_call: TRBJ2-3
d_call: TRBD1
clone_size: -
v_call: TRBV11-2
cdr3_aa: ASSFARTGQGSDTQY

cdr3_length: 13
j_call: TRBJ1-5
d_call: -
clone_size: -
v_call: TRBV6-5
cdr3_aa: ASRIRGDLNQPQH

cdr3_length: 12
j_call: TRBJ1-2
d_call: TRBD1
clone_size: -
v_call: TRBV9
cdr3_aa: ASTRDSLFDGYT

cdr3_length: 13
j_call: TRBJ1-3
d_call: -
clone_size: -
v_call: TRBV7-9
cdr3_aa: ASSLGIRSGNTIY